This passage covers 22 T cell receptor beta chains from one sample sequenced in a study of cytomegalovirus exposure and HLA in healthy donors. Primers included in the PCR were 60 Vbeta and 13 Jbeta primers. The protocol was immunoSEQ multiplex PCR, while the TCRdb copy is restricted to in-frame clones and leaves out a portion. Found here are 120,000 to 150,000 clones, 65% to 80% of them singletons; the top ten hold around 10%. Input material: PBMCs. These receptors were collected from a woman in her 50s in good health and CMV-seropositive.

This clone was picked up a small number of times. This chain joins TRBV19 and TRBJ1-5, with D unresolved. Trimming left V 3 bases short and J 3 bases short, with 12 bases between. Germline values: CDR1 LNHDA, CDR2 SQIVND (reference sequence). The CDR3 is made up of 15 amino acids. The CDR3 nucleotides read TGTGCCAGTAGTATCTTTGAGGGCTACAATCAGCCCCAGCATTTT. Residues: CASSIFEGYNQPQHF.

The chain has TRBV11-2 and TRBJ2-7; 12 bases line up with TRBD2. Germline lookup yields CDR1 SGHAT and CDR2 FQNNGV. CDR3 size: 19 residues. V trimming: 1 base; J trimming: 0 bases; junction bases outside the gene matches: 10. The CDR3 sequence is CASSLVTGTSGRYSYEQYF. The CDR3, as DNA: TGTGCCAGCAGCTTAGTAACCGGGACTAGCGGGCGCTACTCCTACGAGCAGTACTTC.

Of note for this clone: A read error may produce the germline difference seen at one junction end. The chain joins TRBV7-7 to TRBJ2-2; TRBD1 matches 9 bases. In germline, CDR1 is SSHAT, CDR2 FNYEAQ (reference sequence). This CDR3 has 12 residues. The CDR3, as DNA: TGTGCTAGCACAGGGGGCAACGGGGAGCTGTTTTTT. It specifies CASTGGNGELFF.

This sequence joins TRBV7-9 and TRBJ1-1; 7 nucleotides match TRBD1. Germline V gene sequence: CDR1 SEHNR, CDR2 FQNEAQ (reference sequence). Losses at the gene ends were 5 bases for V and 8 bases for J; bases not matched to a gene: 8. CDR3 size: 13 residues. The CDR3 sequence is CASSLMTGTEAFF. DNA for the CDR3: TGTGCCAGCAGCCTGATGACAGGGACCGAAGCTTTCTTT.

This chain joins TRBV27 and TRBJ1-4; D is undetermined. Per germline, CDR1 MNHEY and CDR2 SMNVEV (reference sequence). Trimming pared 3 bases from V and 2 bases from J, leaving 13 bases between. This CDR3 is built from 16 residues. CDR3: CASSFSQPGTNEKLFF. DNA for the CDR3: TGTGCCAGCAGTTTCTCCCAACCCGGGACTAATGAAAAACTGTTTTTT.

The chain employs TRBV5-6 and TRBJ1-1, with 11 bases lining up with TRBD1. V dropped 5 bases and J dropped 5; count of bases not matched to a gene: 5. This CDR3 is 14 amino acids long. Germline V lookup: CDR1 SGHDT, CDR2 YYEEEE. CDR3 in amino acids: CASSSGQGATEAFF. CDR3 DNA sequence: TGTGCCAGCAGTAGCGGACAGGGGGCGACTGAAGCTTTCTTT. Combining the CDR3 with reference TRBV5-6 and TRBJ1-1 gives the whole variable domain DAGVTQSPTHLIKTRGQQVTLRCSPKSGHDTVSWYQQALGQGPQFIFQYYEEEERQRGNFPDRFSGHQFPNYSSELNVNALLLGDSALYLCASSSGQGATEAFFGQGTRLTVV.

The rearrangement uses TRBV10-3 and TRBJ2-3, with 9 bases fitting TRBD2. Losses at the gene ends were 8 bases for V and 5 bases for J; bases not matched to a gene: 5. Germline values: CDR1 ENHRY, CDR2 SYGVKD. The CDR3 is 13 residues long. Here the CDR3 DNA reads TGTGCCATCGGCGGGGGGGCGGAAGATACGCAGTATTTT. Protein sequence: CAIGGGAEDTQYF.

The genes are TRBV9 and TRBJ2-3, with 13 bases aligning to TRBD2. The V segment lost 4 bases and the J segment 0 bases; nucleotides outside the gene matches: 8. Germline V CDR1 and CDR2: SGDLS, YYNGEE. The CDR3 has 18 amino acids. CDR3 sequence reads: CASSSGTSGARSTDTQYF. The CDR3 DNA sequence: TGTGCCAGCAGCTCCGGGACTAGCGGGGCCCGGAGCACAGATACGCAGTATTTT.

Written as DNA, the CDR3 is TGTGCCAGCACCCTAGGGGGGGACTTATCCTATGATGAGCAGTTCTTC. Its translation is CASTLGGDLSYDEQFF. This sequence joins TRBV2 and TRBJ2-1; the D gene is possibly TRBD2 (7 bases). CDR1 SNHLY and CDR2 FYNNEI come from the germline V gene. V gave up 7 bases and J gave up 8 bases, with 24 bases separating them. This CDR3 spans 16 amino acids.

The V and J genes are TRBV5-4 and TRBJ2-7; 7 nucleotides agree with TRBD1. The CDR3 is 13 amino acids. Germline loops: CDR1 SGHNT, CDR2 YYREEE (reference sequence). The junction had 2 bases not matched to a gene; V was cut back by 2 bases and J by 3 bases. In DNA, the CDR3 is TGTGCCAGCAGCTTTGGACAGGACTACGAGCAGTACTTC. It is translated as CASSFGQDYEQYF. Full variable domain (outside the CDR3, taken from reference TRBV5-4 and TRBJ2-7): ETGVTQSPTHLIKTRGQQVTLRCSSQSGHNTVSWYQQALGQGPQFIFQYYREEENGRGNFPPRFSGLQFPNYSSELNVNALELDDSALYLCASSFGQDYEQYFGPGTRLTVT.

V and J are TRBV9 and TRBJ2-6, with 7 nucleotides matching TRBD2. Trimming removed 0 bases from V and 0 bases from J; junction bases left unmatched: 6. The CDR3 is made up of 18 amino acids. Germline V gives CDR1 SGDLS, CDR2 YYNGEE. Here the CDR3 DNA reads TGTGCCAGCAGCGTAGCTAGGACTAGGGTCTCTGGGGCCAACGTCCTGACTTTC. Translating gives CASSVARTRVSGANVLTF.

The genes are TRBV12-5 and TRBJ2-1, with 12 nucleotides matching TRBD2. V shed 1 base, J shed 6 bases, and the junction held 10 bases outside the gene matches. The CDR3 is made up of 18 amino acids. Germline lookup yields CDR1 LGHNT and CDR2 FRNRAP. Here the CDR3 reads CASGLASGGAFRGNEQFF. CDR3 DNA sequence: TGTGCTAGTGGTTTGGCTAGCGGGGGGGCCTTCCGTGGCAATGAGCAGTTCTTC.

V gene TRBV7-2 combines with J gene TRBJ2-5; maybe TRBD1 (5 bases). This CDR3 has 15 residues. From germline, CDR1 is SGHTA and CDR2 FQGNSA. Deletions cut 1 base from V and 2 bases from J, with 11 bases between. The CDR3 nucleotides are TGTGCCAGCAGCTTAGTAGGGGTTGGGCAAGAGACCCAGTACTTC. This sequence encodes CASSLVGVGQETQYF.

The gene calls are TRBV11-2 and TRBJ2-1; a possible D gene is TRBD1 (5 bases). Trimming took 5 bases from V and 2 from J, leaving 16 bases between them. CDR3 length: 16 amino acids. The germline V gene encodes CDR1 SGHAT and CDR2 FQNNGV. CDR3 loop: CASSPWGKGTYNEQFF. In DNA form, the CDR3 reads TGTGCCAGCAGCCCATGGGGCAAGGGGACCTACAATGAGCAGTTCTTC.

This chain links TRBV7-2 with TRBJ2-2; tentative D call: TRBD2 (6 bases). CDR1 is SGHTA and CDR2 is FQGNSA in the germline V gene. Trimming left V 2 bases short and J 4 bases short, with 11 bases between. The CDR3 has 15 residues. CDR3 in DNA: TGTGCCAGCAGCTTAATACTAGCACCCACCGGGGAGCTGTTTTTT. Translated: CASSLILAPTGELFF.

The chain has TRBV5-4 and TRBJ2-4, with 7 bases that match TRBD1. CDR1 is SGHNT and CDR2 is YYREEE in the germline V gene (reference sequence). The CDR3 spans 14 residues. Trimming at V came to 0 bases and at J to 7 bases, leaving 4 bases not matched to a gene. This CDR3 reads CASSLGQGDNIQYF. The CDR3 DNA reads as TGTGCCAGCAGCTTGGGACAGGGCGACAACATTCAGTACTTC.

The chain joins TRBV7-8 to TRBJ1-2, with D tentatively TRBD1 (5 bases). V was clipped by 1 base and J by 8 bases, with 14 bases between them. Germline V gives CDR1 SGHVS, CDR2 FQNEAQ. This CDR3 region has 14 residues. CDR3 loop: CASSLVQGAEGYTF. The CDR3 nucleotides read TGTGCCAGCAGCTTAGTACAAGGGGCGGAAGGCTACACCTTC.

V and J are TRBV5-5 and TRBJ2-1; weak D call: TRBD2 (6 bases). There are 10 residues in the CDR3. The V end lost 7 bases, the J end lost 11 bases, and 10 bases lay between the germline ends. Germline V gene lookup returns CDR1 SGHKS and CDR2 YYEKEE (reference sequence). The CDR3 DNA is TGTGCCAGCCGGGGGACCCAGCAGTTCTTC. It specifies CASRGTQQFF. Full variable domain (rest looked up from reference TRBV5-5 and TRBJ2-1): DAGVTQSPTHLIKTRGQQVTLRCSPISGHKSVSWYQQVLGQGPQFIFQYYEKEERGRGNFPDRFSARQFPNYSSELNVNALLLGDSALYLCASRGTQQFFGPGTRLTVL.

This chain connects TRBV19 to TRBJ1-1; 9 nucleotides match TRBD1. CDR1 and CDR2 from the germline V gene are LNHDA and SQIVND (reference sequence). J gave up 4 bases and V 7 bases, and 7 bases lay outside the gene matches. The length of the CDR3 is 14 residues. The CDR3 DNA follows: TGTGCCAGTATGACACAGGGGGCGGGCACTGAAGCTTTCTTT. Encoded protein: CASMTQGAGTEAFF.

With regard to this clone: Other DNA sequences from this sample encode an identical CDR3 as well. The chain carries TRBV27 and TRBJ2-5; D possibly corresponds to TRBD1 (5 bases). Germline values: CDR1 MNHEY, CDR2 SMNVEV (reference sequence). The CDR3 runs 12 residues. The V end was cut by 8 bases, the J end by 2 bases, with 9 bases between. CDR3 residues: CASRQRQETQYF. The CDR3 DNA reads TGTGCCAGCCGACAGAGACAAGAGACCCAGTACTTC.

This chain joins TRBV25-1 and TRBJ1-2, with D hard to call. Germline V gene data show CDR1 as MGHDK and CDR2 as SYGVNS. Trimming took off 4 bases at V and 5 bases at J, with 17 bases between the two ends. The CDR3 is 15 residues long. DNA of the CDR3: TGTGCCAGCAGTGCCCGGGGAGAAGTTGTTTATGGCTACACCTTC. This translates into CASSARGEVVYGYTF.

Only a few counts were recorded for this clone. This chain uses TRBV7-9 with TRBJ1-1; weak D call: TRBD1 (6 bases). Germline loops: CDR1 SEHNR, CDR2 FQNEAQ (reference sequence). CDR3 length equals 15 residues. The germline V and J ends were trimmed by 5 bases and 5 bases, with 18 bases remaining between them. The CDR3 region is CASSPTGGSGTEAFF. In nucleotides, the CDR3 is TGTGCCAGCAGCCCCACGGGGGGCTCTGGAACTGAAGCTTTCTTT. The variable domain in full, completed from reference TRBV7-9 and TRBJ1-1, reads DTGVSQNPRHKITKRGQNVTFRCDPISEHNRLYWYRQTLGQGPEFLTYFQNEAQLEKSRLLSDRFSAERPKGSFSTLEIQRTEQGDSAMYLCASSPTGGSGTEAFFGQGTRLTVV.